This T cell receptor beta chain was found in a study of blood T cell repertoires in COVID-19. The overall study: The study drew acute and convalescent COVID-19 samples from the United States, Italy and Spain.

Original handling: By means of reference gene primer amplification, nucleated cell counts were estimated. Sequencing was performed with immunoSEQ multiplex PCR; in TCRdb, only in-frame clones are kept and a portion is missing. V and J calls and clone size come straight from that table; D and trimming were deduced from the DNA. The sample lists approximately 200,000 clones, roughly 80% occurring once. The trim removed 4 bases at V and 4 bases at J, leaving 7 bases unmatched. CDR3 length equals 16 residues. Looked up from germline, CDR1 is LGHNA and CDR2 is YNFKEQ. The rearrangement uses TRBV4-2 and TRBJ2-2, with TRBD2 matching over 9 bases. Material: peripheral blood. The TCR was taken from a woman aged 25 to 45 with acute or convalescent COVID-19. CDR3 sequence: CASSLAGGQSTGELFF. In DNA, the CDR3 is TGTGCCAGCAGCCTCGCGGGGGGGCAGAGCACCGGGGAGCTGTTTTTT.